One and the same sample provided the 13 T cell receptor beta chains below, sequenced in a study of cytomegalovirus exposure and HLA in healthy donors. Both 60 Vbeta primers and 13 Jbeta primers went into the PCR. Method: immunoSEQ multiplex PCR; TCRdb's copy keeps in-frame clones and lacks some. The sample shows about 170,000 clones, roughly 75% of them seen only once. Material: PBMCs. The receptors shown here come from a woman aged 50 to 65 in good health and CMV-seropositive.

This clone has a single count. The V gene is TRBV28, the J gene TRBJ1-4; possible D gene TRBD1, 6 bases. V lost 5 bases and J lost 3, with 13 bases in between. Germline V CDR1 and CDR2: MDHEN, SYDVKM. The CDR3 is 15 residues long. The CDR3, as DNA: TGTGCCAGCAGTCCAGGACAGCGTCCTAATGAAAAACTGTTTTTT. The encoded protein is CASSPGQRPNEKLFF.

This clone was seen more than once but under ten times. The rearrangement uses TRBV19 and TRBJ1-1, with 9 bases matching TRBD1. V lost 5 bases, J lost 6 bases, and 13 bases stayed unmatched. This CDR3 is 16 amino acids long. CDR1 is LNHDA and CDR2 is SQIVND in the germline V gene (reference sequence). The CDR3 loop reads CASSALPGQGGSEAFF. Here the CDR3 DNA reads TGTGCCAGTAGTGCCTTACCGGGACAGGGTGGCTCTGAAGCTTTCTTT.

The CDR3, as DNA: TGCGCCAGCAGCTCGCGGGCCGGGACTAGCCTAACAGATACGCAGTATTTT. This sequence encodes CASSSRAGTSLTDTQYF. The V gene is TRBV5-1, the J gene TRBJ2-3, with 9 positions matching TRBD2. V shed 3 bases, J shed 3 bases, and the junction held 11 bases outside the gene matches. Germline lookup yields CDR1 SGHRS and CDR2 YFSETQ. CDR3 size: 17 residues.

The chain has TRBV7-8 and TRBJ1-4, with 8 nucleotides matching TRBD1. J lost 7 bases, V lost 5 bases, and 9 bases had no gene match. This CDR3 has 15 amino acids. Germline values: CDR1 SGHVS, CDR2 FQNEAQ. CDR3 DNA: TGTGCCAGCAGCCGCGCCGGACAGGGTACTGAAAAACTGTTTTTT. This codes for CASSRAGQGTEKLFF. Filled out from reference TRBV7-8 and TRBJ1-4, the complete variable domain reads GAGVSQSPRYKVAKRGQDVALRCDPISGHVSLFWYQQALGQGPEFLTYFQNEAQLDKSGLPSDRFFAERPEGSVSTLKIQRTQQEDSAVYLCASSRAGQGTEKLFFGSGTQLSVL.

The CDR3 loop reads CASSIGLDSPLHF. CDR3 nucleotides: TGTGCCAGTAGTATAGGGCTGGATTCACCCCTCCACTTT. The chain has TRBV19 and TRBJ1-6; D remains ambiguous. The CDR3 runs 13 residues. Germline V gene sequence: CDR1 LNHDA, CDR2 SQIVND (reference sequence). V was shortened by 1 base and J by 8 bases, with 6 bases between the two germline ends. Combining the CDR3 with reference TRBV19 and TRBJ1-6 gives the whole variable domain DGGITQSPKYLFRKEGQNVTLSCEQNLNHDAMYWYRQDPGQGLRLIYYSQIVNDFQKGDIAEGYSVSREKKESFPLTVTSAQKNPTAFYLCASSIGLDSPLHFGNGTRLTVT.

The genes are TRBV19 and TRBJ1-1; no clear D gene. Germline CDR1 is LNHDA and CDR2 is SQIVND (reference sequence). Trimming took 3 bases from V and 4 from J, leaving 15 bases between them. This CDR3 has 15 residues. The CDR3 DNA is TGTGCCAGTAGTATCCCGGGAGGGTCGAGCACTGAAGCTTTCTTT. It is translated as CASSIPGGSSTEAFF.

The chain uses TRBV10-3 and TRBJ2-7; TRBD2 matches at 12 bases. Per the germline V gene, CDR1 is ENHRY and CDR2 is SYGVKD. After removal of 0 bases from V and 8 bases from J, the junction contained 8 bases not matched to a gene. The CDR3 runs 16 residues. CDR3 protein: CAISESKTSGSVKQYF. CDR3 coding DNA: TGTGCCATCAGTGAGTCGAAGACTAGCGGGAGTGTGAAGCAGTACTTC.

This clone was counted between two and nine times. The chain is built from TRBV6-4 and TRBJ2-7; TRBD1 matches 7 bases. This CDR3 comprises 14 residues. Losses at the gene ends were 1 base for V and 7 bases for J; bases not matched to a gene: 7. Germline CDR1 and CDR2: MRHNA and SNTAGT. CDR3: CASSDCGQVWEQYF. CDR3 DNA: TGTGCCAGCAGTGACTGCGGACAGGTCTGGGAGCAGTACTTC.

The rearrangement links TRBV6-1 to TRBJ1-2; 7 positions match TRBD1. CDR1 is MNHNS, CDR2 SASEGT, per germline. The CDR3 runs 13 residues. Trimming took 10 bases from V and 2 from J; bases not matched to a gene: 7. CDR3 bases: TGTGCCACCCAGACAGGGATGAACTATGGCTACACCTTC. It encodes CATQTGMNYGYTF.

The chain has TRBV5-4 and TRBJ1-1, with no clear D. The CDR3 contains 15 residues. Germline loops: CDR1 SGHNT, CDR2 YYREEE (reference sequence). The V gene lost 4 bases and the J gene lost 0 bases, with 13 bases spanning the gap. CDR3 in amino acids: CASSPGRGLNTEAFF. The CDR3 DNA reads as TGTGCCAGCAGCCCCGGCCGAGGGTTGAACACTGAAGCTTTCTTT. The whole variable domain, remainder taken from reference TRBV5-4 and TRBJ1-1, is ETGVTQSPTHLIKTRGQQVTLRCSSQSGHNTVSWYQQALGQGPQFIFQYYREEENGRGNFPPRFSGLQFPNYSSELNVNALELDDSALYLCASSPGRGLNTEAFFGQGTRLTVV.

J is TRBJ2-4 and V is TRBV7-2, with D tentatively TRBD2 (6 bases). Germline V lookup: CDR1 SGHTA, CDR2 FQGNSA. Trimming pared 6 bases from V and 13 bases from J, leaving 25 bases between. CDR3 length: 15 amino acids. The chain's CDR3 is CASSPGQGGLAPQYF. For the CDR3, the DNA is TGTGCCAGCAGTCCTGGGCAGGGAGGACTCGCCCCCCAGTACTTC.

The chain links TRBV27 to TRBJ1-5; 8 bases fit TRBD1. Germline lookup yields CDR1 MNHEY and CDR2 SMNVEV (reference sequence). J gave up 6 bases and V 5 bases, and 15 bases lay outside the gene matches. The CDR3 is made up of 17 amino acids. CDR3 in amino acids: CASSLKIGQGGSQPQHF. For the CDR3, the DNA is TGTGCCAGCAGTCTAAAAATCGGACAGGGCGGAAGTCAGCCCCAGCATTTT.

The CDR3 here is CASSPDSQEAFF. In DNA, the CDR3 is TGTGCCAGCAGTCCCGACAGCCAGGAAGCTTTCTTT. The rearrangement uses TRBV2 and TRBJ1-1; perhaps TRBD1 as D (5 bases). Per germline, CDR1 SNHLY and CDR2 FYNNEI. The V end was cut by 5 bases, the J end by 8 bases, with 12 bases between. This CDR3 has 12 residues. Variable domain in full (rest from reference TRBV2 and TRBJ1-1): EPEVTQTPSHQVTQMGQEVILRCVPISNHLYFYWYRQILGQKVEFLVSFYNNEISEKSEIFDDQFSVERPDGSNFTLKIRSTKLEDSAMYFCASSPDSQEAFFGQGTRLTVV.